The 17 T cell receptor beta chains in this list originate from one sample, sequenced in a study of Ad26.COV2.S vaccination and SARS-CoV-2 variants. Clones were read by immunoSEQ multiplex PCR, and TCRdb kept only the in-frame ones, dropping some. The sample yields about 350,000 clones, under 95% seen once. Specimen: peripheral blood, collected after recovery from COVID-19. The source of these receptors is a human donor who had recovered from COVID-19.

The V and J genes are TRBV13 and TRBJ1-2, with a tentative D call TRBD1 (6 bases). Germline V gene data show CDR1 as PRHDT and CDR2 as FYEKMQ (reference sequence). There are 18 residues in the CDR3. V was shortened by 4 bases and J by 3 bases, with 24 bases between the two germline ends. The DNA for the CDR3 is TGTGCCAGCAGCTCTATTTCTCCGGGCCGAAGGGGGGACTATGGCTACACCTTC. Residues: CASSSISPGRRGDYGYTF.

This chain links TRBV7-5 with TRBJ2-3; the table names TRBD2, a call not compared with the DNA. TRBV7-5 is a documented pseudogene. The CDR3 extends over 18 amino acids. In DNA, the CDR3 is TGTGCCAGAAGCTTAGCGTCCGGAGGCGGGGGGGTCGGAGATACGCAGTATTTT. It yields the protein CARSLASGGGGVGDTQYF.

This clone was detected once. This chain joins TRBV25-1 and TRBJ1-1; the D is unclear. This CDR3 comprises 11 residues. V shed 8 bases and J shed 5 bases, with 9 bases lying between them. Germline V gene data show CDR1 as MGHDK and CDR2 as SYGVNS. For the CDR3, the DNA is TGTGCCAGCGGGGAGGGTACTGAAGCTTTCTTT. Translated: CASGEGTEAFF.

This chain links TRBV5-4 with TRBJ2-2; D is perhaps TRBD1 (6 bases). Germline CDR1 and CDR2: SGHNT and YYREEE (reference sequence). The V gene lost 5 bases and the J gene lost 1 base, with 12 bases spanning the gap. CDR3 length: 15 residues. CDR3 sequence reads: CASRPGQLNTGELFF. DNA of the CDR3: TGTGCCAGCAGACCAGGACAGCTGAACACCGGGGAGCTGTTTTTT.

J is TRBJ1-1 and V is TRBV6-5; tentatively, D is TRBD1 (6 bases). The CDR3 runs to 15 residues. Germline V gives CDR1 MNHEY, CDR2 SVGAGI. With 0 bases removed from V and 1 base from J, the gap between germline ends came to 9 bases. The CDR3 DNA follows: TGTGCCAGCAGTTACTCGTCCAGGGGGAACACTGAAGCTTTCTTT. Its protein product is CASSYSSRGNTEAFF.

CDR3 in DNA: TGTGCCAGCAGTGAACACGGCTACTCTGGAAACACCATATATTTT. The encoded protein is CASSEHGYSGNTIYF. V gene TRBV6-1 combines with J gene TRBJ1-3; D remains ambiguous. V lost 2 bases and J 0 bases, leaving 8 bases between the germline ends. There are 15 residues in the CDR3. Germline CDR1 and CDR2: MNHNS and SASEGT.

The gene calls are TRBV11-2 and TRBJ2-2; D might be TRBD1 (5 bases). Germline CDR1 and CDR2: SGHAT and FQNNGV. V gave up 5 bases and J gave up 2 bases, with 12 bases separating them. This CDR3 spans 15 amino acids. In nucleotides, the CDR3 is TGTGCCAGCAGCCGAAATCAGGGTAACACCGGGGAGCTGTTTTTT. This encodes CASSRNQGNTGELFF.

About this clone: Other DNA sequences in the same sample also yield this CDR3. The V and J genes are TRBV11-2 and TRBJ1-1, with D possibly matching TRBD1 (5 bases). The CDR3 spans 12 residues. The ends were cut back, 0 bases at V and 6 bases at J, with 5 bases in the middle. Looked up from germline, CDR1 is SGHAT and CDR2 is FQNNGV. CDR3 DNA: TGTGCCAGCAGCTTAGACAGGGCTGAAGCTTTCTTT. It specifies CASSLDRAEAFF.

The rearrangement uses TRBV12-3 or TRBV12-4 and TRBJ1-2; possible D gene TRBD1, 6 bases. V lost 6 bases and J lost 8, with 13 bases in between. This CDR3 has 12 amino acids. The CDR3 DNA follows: TGTGCCAGCAGGCCGGGACAATACGGCTACACCTTC. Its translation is CASRPGQYGYTF.

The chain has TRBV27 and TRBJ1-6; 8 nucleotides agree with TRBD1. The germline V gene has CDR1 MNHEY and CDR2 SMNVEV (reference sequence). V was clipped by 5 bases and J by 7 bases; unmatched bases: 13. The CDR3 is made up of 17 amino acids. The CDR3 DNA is TGTGCCAGCAGTCTTCGGGAAGGACAGGGCCGCAATTCACCCCTCCACTTT. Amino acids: CASSLREGQGRNSPLHF.

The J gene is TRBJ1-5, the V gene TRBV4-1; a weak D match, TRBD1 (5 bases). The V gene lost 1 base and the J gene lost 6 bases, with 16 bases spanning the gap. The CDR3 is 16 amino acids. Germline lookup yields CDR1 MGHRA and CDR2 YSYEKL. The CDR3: CASSQGLRVRGQPQHF. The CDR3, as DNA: TGCGCCAGCAGCCAAGGTCTAAGGGTGAGGGGTCAGCCCCAGCATTTT.

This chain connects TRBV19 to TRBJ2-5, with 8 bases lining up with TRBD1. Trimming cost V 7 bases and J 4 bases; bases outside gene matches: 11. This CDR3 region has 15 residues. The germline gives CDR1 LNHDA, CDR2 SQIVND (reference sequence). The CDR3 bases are TGTGCCAGTACTTATACCAGGGGGCGCCGAGAGACCCAGTACTTC. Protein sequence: CASTYTRGRRETQYF.

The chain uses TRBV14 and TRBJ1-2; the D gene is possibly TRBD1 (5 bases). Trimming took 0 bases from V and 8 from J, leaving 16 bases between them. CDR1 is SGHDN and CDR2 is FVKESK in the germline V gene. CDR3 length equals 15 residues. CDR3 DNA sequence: TGTGCCAGCAGCCAAGATTTCGGCAGGGAACAGGGCTACACCTTC. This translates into CASSQDFGREQGYTF.

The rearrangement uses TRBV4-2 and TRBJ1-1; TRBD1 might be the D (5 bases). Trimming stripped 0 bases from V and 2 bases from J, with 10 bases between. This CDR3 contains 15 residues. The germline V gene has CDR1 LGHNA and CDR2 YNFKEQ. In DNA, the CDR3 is TGTGCCAGCAGCCAAGATCCGACAGCAAACACTGAAGCTTTCTTT. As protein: CASSQDPTANTEAFF.

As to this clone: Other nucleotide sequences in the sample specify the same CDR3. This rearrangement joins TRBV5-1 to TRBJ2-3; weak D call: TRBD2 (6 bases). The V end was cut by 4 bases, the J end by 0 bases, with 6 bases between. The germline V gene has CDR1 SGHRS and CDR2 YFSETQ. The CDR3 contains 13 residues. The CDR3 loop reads CASSGTSTDTQYF. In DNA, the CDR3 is TGCGCCAGCAGCGGGACTAGCACAGATACGCAGTATTTT.

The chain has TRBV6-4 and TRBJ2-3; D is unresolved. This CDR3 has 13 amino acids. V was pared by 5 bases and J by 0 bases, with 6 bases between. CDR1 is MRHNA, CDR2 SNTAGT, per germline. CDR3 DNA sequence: TGTGCCAGCAGTACAACTAGCACAGATACGCAGTATTTT. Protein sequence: CASSTTSTDTQYF.

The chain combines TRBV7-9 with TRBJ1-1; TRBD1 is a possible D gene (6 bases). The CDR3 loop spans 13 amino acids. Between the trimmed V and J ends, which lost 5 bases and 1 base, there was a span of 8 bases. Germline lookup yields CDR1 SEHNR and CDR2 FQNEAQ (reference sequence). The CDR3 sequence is CASSQQGNTEAFF. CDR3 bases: TGTGCCAGCAGCCAACAGGGGAACACTGAAGCTTTCTTT.